Following are 18 T cell receptor beta chains from one sample sequenced in a study of shared clonotypes between healthy human individuals. The repertoire was sequenced with immunoSEQ multiplex PCR; TCRdb's copy has only in-frame clones and lacks some. The table includes about 320,000 clones, around nine tenths detected once. Material: memory CD8+ T cells sorted from blood. Subset: CD45RO+ cells pooled with CCR7-negative TemRA cells. Every receptor here comes from a man in his late teens or twenties in good health.

This chain links TRBV10-3 with TRBJ2-3; D gene ambiguous. Germline CDR1 and CDR2: ENHRY and SYGVKD. The CDR3 loop spans 17 amino acids. Trimming cost V 0 bases and J 0 bases, with 13 bases left between them. The CDR3 DNA reads TGTGCCATCAGTGAGTCGATCTATCCAGGAAGCACAGATACGCAGTATTTT. Its translation: CAISESIYPGSTDTQYF.

This chain joins TRBV7-9 and TRBJ2-1; the D gene is possibly TRBD2 (5 bases). The CDR3 sequence is 12 residues long. Trimming removed 5 bases at V and 7 bases at J, with 9 bases between. Germline V lookup: CDR1 SEHNR, CDR2 FQNEAQ (reference sequence). CDR3 DNA: TGTGCCAGCAGCCCTAGCCCTAATGAGCAGTTCTTC. Translated, it gives CASSPSPNEQFF.

This clone was found many times. This rearrangement joins TRBV19 to TRBJ1-1; 8 bases fit TRBD1. The CDR3 sequence is 14 residues long. V was pared by 5 bases and J by 0 bases, with 2 bases of the junction left unmatched. Germline loops: CDR1 LNHDA, CDR2 SQIVND (reference sequence). The CDR3 DNA follows: TGTGCCAGTAGTGGACAGGGTCTGAACACTGAAGCTTTCTTT. It yields the protein CASSGQGLNTEAFF.

The J gene is TRBJ2-1, the V gene TRBV29-1, with a tentative D call TRBD2 (6 bases). CDR3 length equals 17 residues. Germline values: CDR1 SQVTM, CDR2 ANQGSEA. V was trimmed by 0 bases and J by 0 bases, leaving 15 bases between them. Here the CDR3 reads CSVEDIGGSSSYNEQFF. The DNA of the CDR3 is TGCAGCGTTGAAGATATAGGAGGGAGTAGCTCCTACAATGAGCAGTTCTTC.

This clone was observed a handful of times. The CDR3 reads CASSASGQSYNEQFF. The CDR3 coding sequence is TGTGCCAGCAGCGCAAGCGGGCAATCCTACAATGAGCAGTTCTTC. The chain employs TRBV9 and TRBJ2-1; possibly TRBD2 for D (6 bases). The CDR3 runs 15 residues. V gave up 3 bases and J gave up 1 base, with 11 bases separating them. Germline CDR1 reads SGDLS; CDR2 reads YYNGEE.

The V and J genes are TRBV7-8 and TRBJ2-1, with no clear D. Trimming shortened V by 1 base and J by 3 bases, and 10 bases separated the two germline ends. CDR1 and CDR2 (germline): SGHVS, FQNEAQ. There are 15 residues in the CDR3. The CDR3 DNA reads TGTGCCAGCAGCTTAGTAGACCTCTTCTACAATGAGCAGTTCTTC. This codes for CASSLVDLFYNEQFF. Full variable domain (missing parts from reference TRBV7-8 and TRBJ2-1): GAGVSQSPRYKVAKRGQDVALRCDPISGHVSLFWYQQALGQGPEFLTYFQNEAQLDKSGLPSDRFFAERPEGSVSTLKIQRTQQEDSAVYLCASSLVDLFYNEQFFGPGTRLTVL.

This sequence joins TRBV11-2 and TRBJ2-1; the D gene is possibly TRBD1 (7 bases). CDR3 size: 15 residues. Trimming removed 0 bases from V and 7 bases from J, with 13 bases in between. Germline V gene sequence: CDR1 SGHAT, CDR2 FQNNGV. CDR3 DNA: TGTGCCAGCAGCTTAGACTGGCAGGGGGGTAATGAGCAGTTCTTC. The encoded protein is CASSLDWQGGNEQFF.

The chain carries TRBV2 and TRBJ2-1, with D possibly matching TRBD1 (5 bases). CDR1 SNHLY and CDR2 FYNNEI come from the germline V gene. The germline V and J ends were trimmed by 5 bases and 7 bases, with 18 bases remaining between them. This CDR3 has 15 amino acids. The CDR3 spells CASSSPGQGKNEQFF. CDR3 DNA sequence: TGTGCCAGCAGTTCCCCAGGGCAGGGAAAAAATGAGCAGTTCTTC.

The rearrangement links TRBV5-1 to TRBJ2-5; D perhaps matches TRBD2 (6 bases). V lost 4 bases, J lost 4 bases, and 17 bases lay in between. CDR3 length equals 15 residues. Germline assignment: CDR1 SGHRS and CDR2 YFSETQ. The CDR3 DNA reads TGCGCCAGCAGCCTGCGTACGGGAGACCGAGAGACCCAGTACTTC. Translated: CASSLRTGDRETQYF.

This clone was picked up one time. This chain connects TRBV9 to TRBJ1-4, with 8 positions matching TRBD1. Losses at the gene ends were 3 bases for V and 8 bases for J; bases not matched to a gene: 6. The CDR3 length is 14 residues. Germline V gene data show CDR1 as SGDLS and CDR2 as YYNGEE. CDR3 sequence: CASSETGVGEKLFF. DNA of the CDR3: TGTGCCAGCAGCGAGACAGGGGTTGGAGAAAAACTGTTTTTT.

The chain employs TRBV2 and TRBJ2-5; 8 bases match TRBD2. Germline V CDR1 and CDR2: SNHLY, FYNNEI. The CDR3 is made up of 13 amino acids. The V gene end was trimmed by 7 bases and the J gene end by 5 bases; junction bases not matched to a gene: 6. The CDR3 sequence is CASNGLAGETQYF. CDR3 DNA sequence: TGTGCCAGCAACGGACTAGCAGGGGAGACCCAGTACTTC.

The J gene is TRBJ2-7, the V gene TRBV7-9, with D possibly called TRBD1 or TRBD2 (5 bases each). The CDR3 is 14 amino acids. Trimming took 5 bases from V and 0 from J, leaving 11 bases between them. The germline gives CDR1 SEHNR, CDR2 FQNEAQ (reference sequence). The CDR3 sequence: CASSPPGTSYEQYF. CDR3 nucleotide sequence: TGTGCCAGCAGCCCCCCGGGGACCTCCTACGAGCAGTACTTC.

The chain combines TRBV7-9 with TRBJ1-4; the D is unclear. The CDR3 is made up of 13 amino acids. Trimming stripped 1 base from V and 5 bases from J, with 5 bases between. Looked up from germline, CDR1 is SEHNR and CDR2 is FQNEAQ (reference sequence). The CDR3 region has the DNA TGTGCCAGCAGCTTAGGGTCGAATGAAAAACTGTTTTTT. It specifies CASSLGSNEKLFF.

This sequence joins TRBV6-1 and TRBJ2-5; unclear D gene. The CDR3 runs to 12 residues. Germline-derived CDR1 and CDR2 are MNHNS and SASEGT. V lost 6 bases and J lost 10, with 15 bases in between. CDR3 sequence: CASSPATPGQYF. The CDR3 nucleotides read TGTGCCAGCAGCCCCGCGACGCCCGGCCAGTACTTC.

This clone occurred a few times. The J gene is TRBJ1-2, the V gene TRBV9; possibly TRBD1 for D (5 bases). Germline lookup yields CDR1 SGDLS and CDR2 YYNGEE. CDR3 size: 13 residues. V was pared by 4 bases and J by 3 bases, with 10 bases between. The CDR3 DNA is TGTGCCAGCAGCCCCGGGACGGACTATGGCTACACCTTC. As protein: CASSPGTDYGYTF. Complete variable domain (other parts from reference TRBV9 and TRBJ1-2): DSGVTQTPKHLITATGQRVTLRCSPRSGDLSVYWYQQSLDQGLQFLIQYYNGEERAKGNILERFSAQQFPDLHSELNLSSLELGDSALYFCASSPGTDYGYTFGSGTRLTVV.

The chain joins TRBV27 to TRBJ2-7; TRBD1 aligns across 7 bases. In germline, CDR1 is MNHEY, CDR2 SMNVEV (reference sequence). This CDR3 region has 15 residues. V lost 2 bases, J lost 2 bases, and 6 bases stayed unmatched. The DNA of the CDR3 is TGTGCCAGCAGTTTAAAAGAAACAGGGGCCTACGAGCAGTACTTC. The encoded protein is CASSLKETGAYEQYF.

There are a few counts of this clone. The chain uses TRBV15 and TRBJ1-2, with D hard to call. Trimming shortened V by 5 bases and J by 0 bases, and 7 bases separated the two germline ends. CDR3 length: 13 residues. Germline V lookup: CDR1 LNHNV, CDR2 YYDKDF (reference sequence). Here the CDR3 DNA reads TGTGCCACCAGCCCTACAGCTAACTATGGCTACACCTTC. Translating gives CATSPTANYGYTF.

The rearrangement links TRBV7-9 to TRBJ1-2; the match to TRBD1 covers 7 bases. V dropped 5 bases and J dropped 3; count of bases not matched to a gene: 6. From germline, CDR1 is SEHNR and CDR2 FQNEAQ (reference sequence). The CDR3 length is 14 residues. The CDR3 DNA reads TGTGCCAGCAGCCAAACAGGGGTGCACTATGGCTACACCTTC. This gives the protein CASSQTGVHYGYTF.